The 6 T cell receptor beta chains presented below share a single source sample, sequenced in a study of a mutant IDH1 vaccine in newly diagnosed glioma. The time point: baseline, week 1 (first vaccination visit). Sample treatment: pre-vaccination baseline after standard-of-care therapy. Method: immunoSEQ multiplex PCR; TCRdb's copy keeps in-frame clones and lacks some. Of tens of thousands of clones in the sample, 91% were seen once. This specimen consisted of PBMCs, obtained from a glioma patient treated with radiotherapy, temozolomide or both. These receptors originate from a man aged 45-65 years with glioma.

On this clone itself: The junction departs from germline at one end; a sequencing error may be responsible. CDR3 protein: CASSLGLGETSLADF. The CDR3 DNA reads as TGTGCCAGCAGCTTAGGACTCGGGGAAACTTCGCTGGCGGATTTT. This chain joins TRBV11-1 and TRBJ1-3; D not certain. Germline V gene lookup returns CDR1 SGHAT and CDR2 FQDESV (reference sequence). The CDR3 runs 15 residues. The full variable domain, completed using reference TRBV11-1 and TRBJ1-3, is EAEVAQSPRYKITEKSQAVAFWCDPISGHATLYWYRQILGQGPELLVQFQDESVVDDSQLPKDRFSAERLKGVDSTLKIQPAELGDSAMYLCASSLGLGETSLADFGEGSWLTVV.

The chain uses TRBV19 and TRBJ2-2, with no clear D. Germline V CDR1 and CDR2: LNHDA, SQIVND (reference sequence). The length of the CDR3 is 14 residues. V lost 1 base to trimming and J lost 1 base, with 4 bases between them. Here the CDR3 reads CASSIVVNTGELFF. As DNA, the CDR3 is TGTGCCAGTAGTATAGTTGTGAACACCGGGGAGCTGTTTTTT.

The CDR3 region is CASSFSGEKHYNEQFF. The CDR3 DNA sequence: TGTGCCAGCAGCTTTAGCGGGGAGAAGCACTACAATGAGCAGTTCTTC. V is TRBV11-2 and J is TRBJ2-1; the match to TRBD2 covers 8 bases. After removal of 3 bases from V and 3 bases from J, the junction contained 7 bases not matched to a gene. From germline, CDR1 is SGHAT and CDR2 FQNNGV. The CDR3 is made up of 16 amino acids. Drawing the rest from reference TRBV11-2 and TRBJ2-1, the complete variable domain is EAGVAQSPRYKIIEKRQSVAFWCNPISGHATLYWYQQILGQGPKLLIQFQNNGVVDDSQLPKDRFSAERLKGVDSTLKIQPAKLEDSAVYLCASSFSGEKHYNEQFFGPGTRLTVL.

This chain uses TRBV29-1 with TRBJ1-2; 7 nucleotides align to TRBD1. The CDR3 length is 13 residues. The V and J ends lost 7 bases and 3 bases, in that order; junction bases with no gene match: 8. The germline V gene has CDR1 SQVTM and CDR2 ANQGSEA. The CDR3 is CSAATGTDYGYTF. The DNA for the CDR3 is TGCAGCGCTGCAACCGGGACAGACTATGGCTACACCTTC. Combining the CDR3 with reference TRBV29-1 and TRBJ1-2 gives the whole variable domain SAVISQKPSRDICQRGTSLTIQCQVDSQVTMMFWYRQQPGQSLTLIATANQGSEATYESGFVIDKFPISRPNLTFSTLTVSNMSPEDSSIYLCSAATGTDYGYTFGSGTRLTVV.

The V and J genes are TRBV6-4 and TRBJ1-5, with a possible D match to TRBD1 (6 bases). Germline lookup yields CDR1 MRHNA and CDR2 SNTAGT. V lost 0 bases, J lost 9 bases, and 24 bases lay in between. This CDR3 contains 18 residues. CDR3 loop: CASSDSTGCHGGLTPQHF. In DNA, the CDR3 is TGTGCCAGCAGTGACTCTACAGGGTGTCATGGGGGTCTTACGCCCCAGCATTTT.

The gene calls are TRBV7-2 and TRBJ1-1; perhaps TRBD1 as D (5 bases). Germline V lookup: CDR1 SGHTA, CDR2 FQGNSA. V was pared by 5 bases and J by 0 bases, with 10 bases between. The CDR3 runs to 14 residues. This CDR3 is CASSGGGMNTEAFF. The CDR3 DNA reads TGTGCCAGCAGCGGTGGGGGTATGAACACTGAAGCTTTCTTT.